A single sample gave rise to the 26 T cell receptor beta chains below, sequenced in a study of tumor and adjacent non-tumor tissue in lung cancer. A modified ARM-PCR protocol with three rounds of nested PCR amplified TCRbeta. TCRdb re-derived calls from the multiplex PCR reads in MiXCR, one entry per CDR3 protein. This table holds about 48,000 distinct CDR3 sequences, around 60% found once. This sample's RNA came from whole unsorted tissue. This non-tumor lung sample came from over 3 cm beyond the tumor edge. The material sequenced was distant non-tumor lung tissue. All receptors come from a woman between 65 and 79 years old with non-small cell lung cancer.

A remark on this clonotype: No conserved phenylalanine or tryptophan is present at the end of the CDR3, so a read error is the likely explanation. CDR3 residues: CASSLDVSLNTEAFV. DNA for the CDR3: TGCGCCAGCAGTTTGGATGTTTCACTGAACACTGAAGCTTTCGTT. The rearrangement uses TRBV5-1 and TRBJ1-1; no definite D call. CDR3 length equals 15 residues. Germline assignment: CDR1 SGHRS and CDR2 YFSETQ.

With respect to this clonotype: Just one base apart from a much larger clone, this may be a read error. The chain links TRBV28 to TRBJ1-2; D is undetermined. Germline-derived CDR1 and CDR2 are MDHEN and SYDVKM. The CDR3 spans 14 residues. The CDR3 nucleotides read TGTGCCGGCAGTTCACTCGCGGTAACAGATGGCTACACCTTC. It codes for CAGSSLAVTDGYTF.

Worth noting for this clonotype: The junction departs from the called germline gene at one end, perhaps through a read error. The rearrangement uses TRBV6-6 and TRBJ2-2; D gene uncertain. Germline V lookup: CDR1 MNHNY, CDR2 SVGAGI (reference sequence). The CDR3 sequence is 15 residues long. The CDR3 region is CASSYSIGNTGELFF. The CDR3 nucleotides read TGTGCTAGCAGTTACTCGATAGGGAACACCGGGGAGCTGTTTTTT.

Comments on this clonotype: This may stem from a read error, because a much larger clone lies one nucleotide away. The chain is built from TRBV20-1 and TRBJ1-2; TRBD1 matches at 7 bases. Trimming cost V 5 bases and J 1 base; bases outside gene matches: 7. Germline assignment: CDR1 DFQATT and CDR2 SNEGSKA (reference sequence). CDR3 length equals 14 residues. The CDR3 nucleotides are TGCAGTGCTGTCCGGGACAGTTTTAACTATGGCTACACCTTC. This translates into CSAVRDSFNYGYTF.

Notes on this clonotype: One end of the junction does not line up with germline, which may come from a read error. This rearrangement joins TRBV7-2 to TRBJ2-1, with 9 bases identical to TRBD1. Germline loops: CDR1 SGHTA, CDR2 FQGNSA. The CDR3 has 15 amino acids. The CDR3 DNA sequence: TGTGCCAGCAGCCCAGGGGTGGGGACAGGGTGGGAGCGGTTCTTC. Amino acid sequence: CASSPGVGTGWERFF. The entire variable domain, with the rest obtained from reference TRBV7-2 and TRBJ2-1, is as follows: GAGVSQSPSNKVTEKGKDVELRCDPISGHTALYWYRQSLGQGLEFLIYFQGNSAPDKSGLPSDRFSAERTGGSVSTLTIQRTQQEDSAVYLCASSPGVGTGWERFFGPGTRLTVL.

Many counts were recorded for this clonotype. The chain combines TRBV5-4 with TRBJ2-1; 7 bases line up with TRBD1. The CDR3 has 16 residues. The ends lost 1 base at V and 5 bases at J; junction bases unmatched: 9. From germline, CDR1 is SGHNT and CDR2 YYREEE (reference sequence). For the CDR3, the DNA is TGTGCCAGCAGCTTGCCACCGGGACAGAGCAACAATGAGCAGTTCTTC. It specifies CASSLPPGQSNNEQFF.

The chain couples TRBV7-9 to TRBJ1-3; D is ambiguous. Germline V lookup: CDR1 SEHNR, CDR2 FQNEAQ (reference sequence). V dropped 3 bases and J dropped 7 bases, with 13 bases sitting between them. CDR3 length equals 14 residues. The CDR3 nucleotides are TGTGCCAGCAGCTTTAATAGGGCTAGGAACACCATATATTTT. It is translated as CASSFNRARNTIYF.

V and J are TRBV19 and TRBJ1-2; D gene uncertain. Germline assignment: CDR1 LNHDA and CDR2 SQIVND (reference sequence). This CDR3 has 12 amino acids. Trimming removed 2 bases at V and 2 bases at J, with 3 bases between. CDR3 amino acids: CASSITNYGYTF. The CDR3 region has the DNA TGTGCCAGTAGTATAACGAACTATGGCTACACCTTC.

This clonotype has just one count. The chain joins TRBV12-3 or TRBV12-4 to TRBJ2-5, with a tentative D call TRBD2 (5 bases). The CDR3 is 13 residues long. Trimming stripped 8 bases from V and 4 bases from J, with 14 bases between. The CDR3 sequence is CASRNGMGETQYF. DNA of the CDR3: TGTGCCAGCCGGAACGGGATGGGAGAGACCCAGTACTTC.

The chain is built from TRBV28 and TRBJ2-5, with TRBD1 as a possible D gene (5 bases). CDR1 and CDR2 (germline): MDHEN, SYDVKM. The CDR3 sequence is 13 residues long. V was trimmed by 8 bases and J by 5 bases, leaving 15 bases between them. In DNA, the CDR3 is TGTGCCAGCTGGGCCTCAGGGTGGGAGACCCAGTACTTC. Translation: CASWASGWETQYF.

The chain couples TRBV29-1 to TRBJ1-2; D uncertain. V lost 3 bases and J 12 bases, leaving 23 bases between the germline ends. Per the germline V gene, CDR1 is SQVTM and CDR2 is ANQGSEA. This CDR3 has 14 residues. The DNA of the CDR3 is TGCAGCGTTGACTTGAATTCCGCAACCAGCGGCAACACCTTC. Encoded protein: CSVDLNSATSGNTF.

The table lists this clonotype with a few counts. With a much larger clone just one base away, this may be a read error. The chain employs TRBV7-9 and TRBJ2-7; 7 bases line up with TRBD2. With 2 bases clipped from V and 7 bases from J, the junction kept 17 bases outside the gene matches. Germline V gives CDR1 SEHNR, CDR2 FQNEAQ (reference sequence). The CDR3 is made up of 17 amino acids. DNA for the CDR3: TGTGCCAGCAGCTTACATTCTGCGGGAGAGTCCCTCAGGGAGCAGTACTTC. Residues: CASSLHSAGESLREQYF.

The chain couples TRBV5-5 to TRBJ2-7; 7 nucleotides agree with TRBD2. The germline V gene has CDR1 SGHKS and CDR2 YYEKEE (reference sequence). This CDR3 spans 15 amino acids. CDR3 in DNA: TGTGTCAGTAGCTATACTAGCGCGTGCGTCTACGAGCAGTACTTC. This codes for CVSSYTSACVYEQYF.

The chain links TRBV29-1 to TRBJ2-5; TRBD2 is a possible D gene (5 bases). The tail of the sequence fits TRBJ2-1 better, so the J call may be wrong. The CDR3 length is 14 residues. Germline loops: CDR1 SQVTM, CDR2 ANQGSEA. CDR3 amino acids: CSVGRASGWETQFF. The CDR3 bases are TGCAGCGTTGGTCGGGCTTCAGGATGGGAGACCCAGTTCTTC.

A remark on this clonotype: An end of the junction differs from the germline gene, which may be a read error. The chain combines TRBV4-1 with TRBJ2-1; a possible D gene is TRBD2 (6 bases). Germline V lookup: CDR1 MGHRA, CDR2 YSYEKL. The CDR3 covers 17 residues. Here the CDR3 reads CASSQGPTGVLRGEQFF. The CDR3 DNA sequence: TGCGCCAGCAGCCAAGGGCCAACGGGAGTGCTTAGGGGTGAGCAATTCTTC.

To note about this clonotype: An end of the junction does not agree with germline; a read error may underlie this. The chain employs TRBV29-1 and TRBJ1-2; no clear D gene. This CDR3 is built from 14 residues. The germline CDR1 and CDR2 sequences are SQVTM and ANQGSEA. The CDR3 region is CSVEDRGLNYGYTF. The CDR3 DNA is TGCAGTGTTGAAGATCGCGGGCTCAACTATGGCTACACCTTC. The whole variable domain, remainder taken from reference TRBV29-1 and TRBJ1-2, is SAVISQKPSRDICQRGTSLTIQCQVDSQVTMMFWYRQQPGQSLTLIATANQGSEATYESGFVIDKFPISRPNLTFSTLTVSNMSPEDSSIYLCSVEDRGLNYGYTFGSGTRLTVV.

As concerns this clonotype: The junction departs from germline at one end; a sequencing error may be responsible. This sequence joins TRBV5-5 and TRBJ2-1; no reliable D call. From germline, CDR1 is SGHKS and CDR2 YYEKEE (reference sequence). The length of the CDR3 is 11 residues. The CDR3 DNA reads TGTGCCAGCAACGTTTACAATGAGCAATTCTTC. Its protein is CASNVYNEQFF.

Many counts were recorded for this clonotype. This sequence joins TRBV12-3 or TRBV12-4 and TRBJ2-7; TRBD2 matches at 11 bases. V lost 7 bases, J lost 5 bases, and 4 bases stayed unmatched. CDR3 length equals 13 residues. The CDR3, as DNA: TGTGCCAGCATACTAGCGGGAGTCGACGAGCAGTACTTC. Translated: CASILAGVDEQYF.

Worth noting for this clonotype: A much larger clone lies one base from this, so it may be a read error. The chain recombines TRBV12-3 or TRBV12-4 with TRBJ2-5; D unresolved. The CDR3 extends over 14 amino acids. The CDR3 is CASSADLYQGTQYF. For the CDR3, the DNA is TGTGCCAGCAGTGCCGACTTGTACCAAGGGACCCAGTACTTC.

Regarding this clonotype: The germline gene is not matched at one end of the junction; a read error may be the cause. The chain links TRBV20-1 to TRBJ2-3, with a tentative D call TRBD2 (6 bases). Germline lookup yields CDR1 DFQATT and CDR2 SNEGSKA (reference sequence). The CDR3 contains 17 residues. CDR3 in amino acids: CSARQERDGGITDTQYF. As DNA, the CDR3 is TGCAGTGCTAGGCAAGAGAGGGACGGAGGGATCACAGATACGCAGTATTTC.

With regard to this clonotype: A much larger clone lies one base from this, so it may be a read error. This sequence joins TRBV20-1 and TRBJ2-3, with TRBD2 matching 11 bases. Germline loops: CDR1 DFQATT, CDR2 SNEGSKA (reference sequence). CDR3 length equals 18 residues. The CDR3 is CSSRSAGTSGTGSDTQYF. The CDR3 nucleotides are TGCAGTTCTAGATCCGCCGGGACTAGCGGTACAGGCTCAGATACGCAGTATTTT.

A word on this clonotype: Sequence at one end of the junction differs from germline and may be a read error. This chain connects TRBV10-2 to TRBJ1-1; D is unclear. Germline V lookup: CDR1 WSHSY, CDR2 SAAADI. The CDR3 is 15 residues long. CDR3 loop: CTSNEWSTLNTEAFF. DNA of the CDR3: TGCACCAGCAATGAGTGGAGCACTCTGAACACTGAAGCCTTCTTT.

About this clonotype: Mismatch with germline at one junction end may stem from a read error. V and J are TRBV7-8 and TRBJ2-1; 12 bases are a match to TRBD2. The assigned J gene may be wrong: the sequence end matches TRBJ2-7 better. CDR1 is SGHVS and CDR2 is FQNEAQ in the germline V gene. The CDR3 sequence is 15 residues long. CDR3 region: CASSLAGGPVNEQYF. CDR3 DNA: TGTGCCAGCAGCCTAGCGGGAGGGCCTGTGAATGAACAGTACTTC.

Of note for this clonotype: As the CDR3 is not closed by the conserved phenylalanine or tryptophan, this likely results from a read error. This chain joins TRBV4-2 and TRBJ2-1; 8 nucleotides align to TRBD1. This CDR3 is 14 amino acids long. The germline V gene has CDR1 LGHNA and CDR2 YNFKEQ. J was trimmed by 10 bases and V by 1 base; bases with no gene match: 6. CDR3 amino acids: CASSQAAGGVEQFL. For the CDR3, the DNA is TGTGCCAGCAGCCAAGCCGCAGGGGGCGTGGAGCAGTTCTTA.

About this clonotype: A read error is possible here, since a much larger clone lies one base away. The V and J genes are TRBV20-1 and TRBJ2-2; D perhaps matches TRBD1 (6 bases). Germline CDR1 DFQATT, CDR2 SNEGSKA (reference sequence). The CDR3 sequence is 15 residues long. The ends were cut back, 2 bases at V and 7 bases at J, with 17 bases in the middle. CDR3 nucleotide sequence: TGCAGTGCTAGAACTAGGGGGAGCACCAGCGGGGAGCTGTTTTTT. This encodes CSARTRGSTSGELFF.

This clonotype has just a few counts. With a much larger clone just one base away, this may be a read error. This chain uses TRBV29-1 with TRBJ2-2; TRBD1 is a possible D gene (5 bases). V lost 2 bases and J 4 bases, leaving 11 bases between the germline ends. There are 14 residues in the CDR3. The germline CDR1 and CDR2 sequences are SQVTM and ANQGSEA. This CDR3 reads CSVEKTGSTGELFF. CDR3 DNA sequence: TGCAGCGTTGAAAAAACAGGTTCCACCGGGGAGCTGTTTTTT.